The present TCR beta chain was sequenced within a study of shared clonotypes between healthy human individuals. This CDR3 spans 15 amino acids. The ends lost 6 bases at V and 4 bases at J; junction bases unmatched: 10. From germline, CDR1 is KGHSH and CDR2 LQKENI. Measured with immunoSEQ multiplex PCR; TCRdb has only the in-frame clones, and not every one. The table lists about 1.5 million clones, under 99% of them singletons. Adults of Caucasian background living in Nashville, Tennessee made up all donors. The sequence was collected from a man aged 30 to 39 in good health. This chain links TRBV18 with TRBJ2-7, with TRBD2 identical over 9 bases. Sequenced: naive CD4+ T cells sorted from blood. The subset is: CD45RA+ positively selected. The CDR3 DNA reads TGTGCCAGCTCCCCCGCTGGTAGCGGGAGATACGAGCAGTACTTC. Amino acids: CASSPAGSGRYEQYF.